Below, 10 T cell receptor beta chains from the same sample are listed, as sequenced in a study of spatial heterogeneity in lung cancer. Regarding time point: sample taken at primary tumor resection. Via MiXCR, TCRdb re-called the 5' RACE reads, giving one row per CDR3 protein. Seen here are 8,000 or so distinct CDR3 sequences, approximately 12% observed once, and the top ten hold 8% to 13%. Whole-study results and caveats: For expanded intratumoral alpha and beta TCRs, counts tracked tumor mutation counts.

The antigens these receptors bind are not known. The material sequenced was lung tumor tissue, taken at surgery. The receptors were sampled from a male donor with early-stage non-small cell lung cancer.

The genes are TRBV18 and TRBJ2-5; 9 bases map to TRBD1. The V and J ends lost 3 bases and 5 bases, in that order; junction bases with no gene match: 7. The CDR3 consists of 15 residues. Germline V gene data show CDR1 as KGHSH and CDR2 as LQKENI. CDR3 residues: CASSPGTGPRETQYF. Written as DNA, the CDR3 is TGTGCCAGCTCACCCGGGACAGGGCCCCGGGAGACCCAGTACTTC. Combining the CDR3 with reference TRBV18 and TRBJ2-5 gives the whole variable domain NAGVMQNPRHLVRRRGQEARLRCSPMKGHSHVYWYRQLPEEGLKFMVYLQKENIIDESGMPKERFSAEFPKEGPSILRIQQVVRGDSAAYFCASSPGTGPRETQYFGPGTRLLVL.

This clonotype was seen ten or more times. The V call is TRBV11-1, the J call TRBJ2-7, with D uncertain. Between the trimmed V and J ends, which lost 0 bases and 4 bases, there was a span of 4 bases. Looked up from germline, CDR1 is SGHAT and CDR2 is FQDESV (reference sequence). The CDR3 covers 12 residues. This CDR3 is CASSLAGYEQYF. CDR3 DNA sequence: TGTGCCAGCAGCTTAGCAGGTTACGAGCAGTACTTC. The full variable domain, with the rest looked up from reference TRBV11-1 and TRBJ2-7, is EAEVAQSPRYKITEKSQAVAFWCDPISGHATLYWYRQILGQGPELLVQFQDESVVDDSQLPKDRFSAERLKGVDSTLKIQPAELGDSAMYLCASSLAGYEQYFGPGTRLTVT.

The chain combines TRBV20-1 with TRBJ2-3; 7 bases fit TRBD2. Germline V gene data show CDR1 as DFQATT and CDR2 as SNEGSKA (reference sequence). The CDR3 runs 15 residues. V was clipped by 8 bases and J by 3 bases; unmatched bases: 14. This CDR3 reads CSFSVSGEGTDTQYF. CDR3 bases: TGCAGTTTCTCAGTCAGCGGGGAAGGGACAGATACGCAGTATTTT.

V usage is TRBV20-1 and J usage is TRBJ2-1; D gene unclear. The V and J ends lost 5 bases and 0 bases respectively, with 14 bases between them. The CDR3 length is 15 residues. Germline CDR1 DFQATT, CDR2 SNEGSKA (reference sequence). Here the CDR3 reads CSASPTESSYNEQFF. In DNA form, the CDR3 reads TGCAGTGCTTCGCCGACTGAGAGCTCCTACAATGAGCAGTTCTTC.

This clonotype occurred a few times. The CDR3 region is CASSLTGNNEQFF. Written as DNA, the CDR3 is TGTGCCAGCAGCCTAACAGGGAACAATGAGCAGTTCTTC. The chain joins TRBV5-4 to TRBJ2-1; weak D call: TRBD1 (6 bases). Trimming removed 4 bases from V and 5 bases from J, with 10 bases in between. This CDR3 is 13 amino acids long. Germline CDR1 is SGHNT and CDR2 is YYREEE (reference sequence).

This clonotype was seen more than once but under ten times. CDR3 nucleotides: TGTGCCAGCAGCCTAGACAGGGCCTCCGGGGAGCTGTTTTTT. Amino acid sequence: CASSLDRASGELFF. The chain combines TRBV7-9 with TRBJ2-2, with TRBD1 matching over 7 bases. V lost 5 bases, J lost 6 bases, and 6 bases stayed unmatched. CDR1 and CDR2 (germline): SEHNR, FQNEAQ (reference sequence). The CDR3 is 14 residues long.

This clonotype is judged medium-sized. The chain is built from TRBV20-1 and TRBJ1-6, with a weak D call TRBD1 (6 bases). The germline gives CDR1 DFQATT, CDR2 SNEGSKA (reference sequence). With 1 base removed from V and 12 bases from J, the gap between germline ends came to 16 bases. The CDR3 consists of 14 residues. This CDR3 reads CSARGTEGRGPLHF. The CDR3 DNA follows: TGCAGTGCTAGAGGGACAGAAGGGAGAGGACCCCTCCACTTT.

By frequency in the sample, this clonotype is medium-sized. The V and J genes are TRBV6-2 or TRBV6-3 and TRBJ2-4; TRBD2 is a possible D gene (6 bases). CDR1 MNHEY and CDR2 SVGEGT come from the germline V gene. The CDR3 loop spans 15 amino acids. V was cut by 2 bases and J by 8 bases, with 16 bases left in between. CDR3 coding DNA: TGTGCCAGCAGTTACGCGGGGCCCGAAAATGACATTCAGTACTTC. It codes for CASSYAGPENDIQYF.

This clonotype was observed a handful of times. The V call is TRBV7-7, the J call TRBJ2-2, with a possible D match to TRBD1 (5 bases). In germline, CDR1 is SSHAT, CDR2 FNYEAQ (reference sequence). Trimming removed 5 bases at V and 4 bases at J, with 11 bases between. CDR3 length: 14 residues. This CDR3 reads CASSPNRLTGELFF. CDR3 DNA: TGTGCCAGCAGCCCAAACAGGCTCACCGGGGAGCTGTTTTTT.

This clonotype has ten or more counts. This rearrangement joins TRBV7-6 to TRBJ2-1; D gene ambiguous. V shed 5 bases and J shed 3 bases, with 2 bases lying between them. The CDR3 extends over 11 amino acids. Germline CDR1 SGHVS, CDR2 FNYEAQ. CDR3 DNA sequence: TGTGCCAGCAGCCACTACAATGAGCAGTTCTTC. This codes for CASSHYNEQFF. Full variable domain (outside the CDR3, taken from reference TRBV7-6 and TRBJ2-1): GAGVSQSPRYKVTKRGQDVALRCDPISGHVSLYWYRQALGQGPEFLTYFNYEAQQDKSGLPNDRFSAERPEGSISTLTIQRTEQRDSAMYRCASSHYNEQFFGPGTRLTVL.